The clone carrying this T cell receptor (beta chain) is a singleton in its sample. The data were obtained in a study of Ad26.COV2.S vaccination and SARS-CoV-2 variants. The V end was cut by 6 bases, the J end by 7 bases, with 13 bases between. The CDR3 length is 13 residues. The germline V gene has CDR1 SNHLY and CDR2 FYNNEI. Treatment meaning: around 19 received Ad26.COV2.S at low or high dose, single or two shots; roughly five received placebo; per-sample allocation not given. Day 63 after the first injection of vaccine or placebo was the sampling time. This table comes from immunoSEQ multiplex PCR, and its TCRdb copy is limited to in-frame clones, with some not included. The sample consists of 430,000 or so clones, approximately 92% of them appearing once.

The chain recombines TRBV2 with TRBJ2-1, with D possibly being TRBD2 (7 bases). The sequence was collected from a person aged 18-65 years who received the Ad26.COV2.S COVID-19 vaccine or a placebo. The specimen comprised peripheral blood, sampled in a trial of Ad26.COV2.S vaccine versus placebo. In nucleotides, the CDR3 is TGTGCCAGCAGGCGGAGGGGGGGGAATGAGCAGTTCTTC. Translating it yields CASRRRGGNEQFF.